A single sample is the source of the 27 T cell receptor beta chains below, sequenced in a study of cytomegalovirus exposure and HLA in healthy donors. PCR was performed using 60 Vbeta and 13 Jbeta primers. Here immunoSEQ multiplex PCR was the method, and the copy in TCRdb shows in-frame clones only, minus some. The table has over 95,000 clones, about 70% seen once; the top ten hold just over 2%. The sample consisted of PBMCs. These receptors all come from a human donor in good health.

J is TRBJ2-1 and V is TRBV10-2; 13 nucleotides align to TRBD2. V dropped 7 bases and J dropped 4; count of bases not matched to a gene: 16. The V gene's germline CDR1 is WSHSY and CDR2 SAAADI. The CDR3 sequence is 19 residues long. CDR3 in amino acids: CASIGLAGEGGNRYNEQFF. The CDR3 DNA follows: TGCGCCAGCATCGGACTAGCGGGAGAGGGGGGGAACCGATACAATGAGCAGTTCTTC.

The rearrangement joins TRBV19 to TRBJ1-3; no clear D gene. Germline V gene lookup returns CDR1 LNHDA and CDR2 SQIVND (reference sequence). The V end lost 4 bases, the J end lost 1 base, and 17 bases lay between the germline ends. This CDR3 spans 17 amino acids. The CDR3 DNA follows: TGTGCCAGTAGTAGCCTGGTGGGCCCCGCTTCTGGAAACACCATATATTTT. This gives the protein CASSSLVGPASGNTIYF.

The chain combines TRBV5-4 with TRBJ2-7; 11 nucleotides match TRBD2. There are 16 residues in the CDR3. J lost 3 bases, V lost 4 bases, and 9 bases had no gene match. From germline, CDR1 is SGHNT and CDR2 YYREEE (reference sequence). CDR3 amino acids: CASSPPGTSGIYEQYF. CDR3 bases: TGTGCCAGCAGCCCTCCCGGGACTAGCGGTATCTACGAGCAGTACTTC.

The rearrangement joins TRBV27 to TRBJ1-1; D is undetermined. V was clipped by 4 bases and J by 4 bases, with 13 bases between them. Germline V gene lookup returns CDR1 MNHEY and CDR2 SMNVEV (reference sequence). This CDR3 has 14 residues. The CDR3 spells CASSSPPRGTEAFF. The CDR3 DNA is TGTGCCAGCAGTTCTCCCCCCCGGGGCACTGAAGCTTTCTTT.

The chain employs TRBV9 and TRBJ1-2, with 9 bases identical to TRBD1. Germline V gives CDR1 SGDLS, CDR2 YYNGEE. V trimming: 5 bases; J trimming: 7 bases; junction bases outside the gene matches: 6. This CDR3 region has 13 residues. CDR3 nucleotides: TGTGCCAGCAGTGGGACAGGGAGTTGTGGCTACACCTTC. Translating it yields CASSGTGSCGYTF. The whole variable domain, remainder taken from reference TRBV9 and TRBJ1-2, is DSGVTQTPKHLITATGQRVTLRCSPRSGDLSVYWYQQSLDQGLQFLIQYYNGEERAKGNILERFSAQQFPDLHSELNLSSLELGDSALYFCASSGTGSCGYTFGSGTRLTVV.

This clone has more than one count but fewer than ten. The rearrangement links TRBV5-6 to TRBJ2-3; D is perhaps TRBD2 (6 bases). Germline V gene sequence: CDR1 SGHDT, CDR2 YYEEEE. This CDR3 region has 13 residues. V lost 4 bases and J lost 13, with 19 bases in between. The CDR3 sequence is CASSPGLSSTEYF. For the CDR3, the DNA is TGTGCCAGCAGCCCGGGACTGTCGTCGACCGAGTATTTT.

The chain carries TRBV7-3 and TRBJ2-1, with 12 bases that match TRBD2. This CDR3 comprises 18 residues. Germline CDR1 and CDR2: SGHTA and FQGTGA. The ends lost 1 base at V and 12 bases at J; junction bases unmatched: 16. This CDR3 reads CASSLRAVGTSGSARQFF. The CDR3 DNA follows: TGTGCCAGCAGCTTAAGGGCGGTTGGGACTAGCGGGTCTGCACGGCAGTTCTTC. The whole variable domain, remainder taken from reference TRBV7-3 and TRBJ2-1, is GAGVSQTPSNKVTEKGKYVELRCDPISGHTALYWYRQSLGQGPEFLIYFQGTGAADDSGLPNDRFFAVRPEGSVSTLKIQRTERGDSAVYLCASSLRAVGTSGSARQFFGPGTRLTVL.

The chain uses TRBV19 and TRBJ1-5, with 11 bases aligning to TRBD1. This CDR3 spans 16 amino acids. CDR1 is LNHDA, CDR2 SQIVND, per germline (reference sequence). The ends lost 3 bases at V and 5 bases at J; junction bases unmatched: 6. The CDR3 DNA reads as TGTGCCAGTAGTATTGGGGACAGGGGGTTCGATCAGCCCCAGCATTTT. Translating gives CASSIGDRGFDQPQHF.

This chain joins TRBV5-1 and TRBJ2-1; D is possibly TRBD2 (6 bases). The CDR3 is 13 residues long. The ends were cut back, 4 bases at V and 9 bases at J, with 14 bases in the middle. In germline, CDR1 is SGHRS, CDR2 YFSETQ. CDR3 loop: CASSLDGGFEQFF. CDR3 nucleotide sequence: TGCGCCAGCAGCCTAGACGGGGGATTTGAGCAGTTCTTC.

V usage is TRBV30 and J usage is TRBJ2-2; TRBD1 aligns across 8 bases. This CDR3 is 13 amino acids long. In germline, CDR1 is GTSNPN, CDR2 SVGIG (reference sequence). V shed 2 bases and J 9 bases; nucleotides not matched to a gene: 5. Here the CDR3 DNA reads TGTGCCTGGAGTAGGACAGGGAGCCGGGAGCTGTTTTTT. This encodes CAWSRTGSRELFF.

This clone was detected only a few times. The J gene is TRBJ2-7, the V gene TRBV7-2, with TRBD1 matching 7 bases. The ends lost 3 bases at V and 4 bases at J; junction bases unmatched: 6. This CDR3 contains 14 residues. Germline V gives CDR1 SGHTA, CDR2 FQGNSA. The CDR3 DNA reads as TGTGCCAGCAGCTTGTCGACAGGGAGATACGAGCAGTACTTC. Protein: CASSLSTGRYEQYF.

The genes are TRBV5-4 and TRBJ1-4, with D maybe TRBD1 (5 bases). This CDR3 spans 13 amino acids. Trimming shortened V by 3 bases and J by 4 bases, and 7 bases separated the two germline ends. Germline CDR1 SGHNT, CDR2 YYREEE (reference sequence). The CDR3 DNA sequence: TGTGCCAGCAGCTCGGACATTAATGAAAAACTGTTTTTT. Protein: CASSSDINEKLFF.

This rearrangement joins TRBV5-1 to TRBJ2-5, with 10 bases matching TRBD1. The germline V gene has CDR1 SGHRS and CDR2 YFSETQ. The CDR3 runs to 14 residues. Unmatched junction bases numbered 5, after V lost 4 bases and J lost 5 bases. The CDR3 DNA is TGCGCCAGCAGCCCCAGGACAGGGGGGGAGACCCAGTACTTC. It is translated as CASSPRTGGETQYF.

The chain joins TRBV10-3 to TRBJ2-7, with 7 bases aligning to TRBD2. Unmatched junction bases numbered 12, after V lost 10 bases and J lost 3 bases. Per the germline V gene, CDR1 is ENHRY and CDR2 is SYGVKD. This CDR3 has 14 residues. The CDR3 DNA sequence: TGTGCCACCAAGGTCCTAGCGGAGCACTACGAGCAGTACTTC. Protein sequence: CATKVLAEHYEQYF.

The chain combines TRBV4-2 with TRBJ2-2; D possibly corresponds to TRBD2 (5 bases). The CDR3 length is 15 residues. Trimming shortened V by 4 bases and J by 5 bases, and 14 bases separated the two germline ends. Per the germline V gene, CDR1 is LGHNA and CDR2 is YNFKEQ. In DNA, the CDR3 is TGTGCCAGCAGCCTAGCCCCCGGGGATACCGGGGAGCTGTTTTTT. Protein: CASSLAPGDTGELFF.

The chain joins TRBV4-1 to TRBJ2-1, with D maybe TRBD1 (5 bases). Trimming pared 1 base from V and 1 base from J, leaving 11 bases between. Germline CDR1 reads MGHRA; CDR2 reads YSYEKL. The CDR3 has 16 residues. The CDR3 nucleotides are TGCGCCAGCAGCCAAGGGGCCAGGGTTTCCTACAATGAGCAGTTCTTC. This translates into CASSQGARVSYNEQFF.

This clone was seen once. V and J are TRBV5-1 and TRBJ2-2; 8 bases align to TRBD2. CDR1 is SGHRS and CDR2 is YFSETQ in the germline V gene. Trimming removed 2 bases from V and 3 bases from J; junction bases left unmatched: 3. The CDR3 runs to 15 residues. The CDR3 DNA reads TGCGCCAGCAGCTTCGGGAGGGGTGACACCGGGGAGCTGTTTTTT. Its translation is CASSFGRGDTGELFF.

The chain combines TRBV6-1 with TRBJ2-3; TRBD2 agrees at 11 bases. Germline CDR1 and CDR2: MNHNS and SASEGT. Unmatched junction bases numbered 6, after V lost 6 bases and J lost 4 bases. The CDR3 is made up of 15 amino acids. In nucleotides, the CDR3 is TGTGCCAGCAGACACACTAGCGGGGGCGCAGATACGCAGTATTTT. This gives the protein CASRHTSGGADTQYF.

This clone came up a few times. The chain has TRBV7-9 and TRBJ2-4; D possibly corresponds to TRBD2 (5 bases). CDR1 is SEHNR and CDR2 is FQNEAQ in the germline V gene (reference sequence). The CDR3 has 16 amino acids. Trimming shortened V by 0 bases and J by 2 bases, and 11 bases separated the two germline ends. CDR3 nucleotides: TGTGCCAGCAGCTTAGCGGGAGCAGAAACCAAAAACATTCAGTACTTC. Its translation: CASSLAGAETKNIQYF. The whole variable domain, remainder taken from reference TRBV7-9 and TRBJ2-4, is DTGVSQNPRHKITKRGQNVTFRCDPISEHNRLYWYRQTLGQGPEFLTYFQNEAQLEKSRLLSDRFSAERPKGSFSTLEIQRTEQGDSAMYLCASSLAGAETKNIQYFGAGTRLSVL.

The chain links TRBV27 to TRBJ2-5; D call uncertain. Germline values: CDR1 MNHEY, CDR2 SMNVEV (reference sequence). V shed 2 bases and J shed 1 base, with 5 bases lying between them. The CDR3 runs 13 residues. The CDR3 sequence is CASSLRGQETQYF. DNA of the CDR3: TGTGCCAGCAGTTTACGCGGCCAAGAGACCCAGTACTTC.

J is TRBJ1-2 and V is TRBV28; unclear D gene. Looked up from germline, CDR1 is MDHEN and CDR2 is SYDVKM. The V end lost 6 bases, the J end lost 7 bases, and 18 bases lay between the germline ends. The CDR3 totals 14 residues. As DNA, the CDR3 is TGTGCCAGCAGGGCCCCCGGGAGCCCGGGTGGCTACACCTTC. Its protein product is CASRAPGSPGGYTF.

Here the CDR3 DNA reads TGTGCCTGGACTGGCGGGGTCGGAGATACGCAGTATTTT. This gives the protein CAWTGGVGDTQYF. The chain uses TRBV30 and TRBJ2-3; weak D call: TRBD2 (6 bases). The CDR3 length is 13 residues. Germline V CDR1 and CDR2: GTSNPN, SVGIG (reference sequence). V was clipped by 4 bases and J by 5 bases, with 13 bases between them.

The chain is built from TRBV6-6 and TRBJ1-6; D is unresolved. The CDR3 loop spans 12 amino acids. Trimming cost V 7 bases and J 9 bases, with 10 bases left between them. Germline CDR1 is MNHNY and CDR2 is SVGAGI (reference sequence). The DNA for the CDR3 is TGTGCCAGCACGTTGAGAACTTCACCCCTCCACTTT. This codes for CASTLRTSPLHF.

V and J are TRBV16 and TRBJ1-2; D might be TRBD1 (5 bases). CDR1 is KGHSY, CDR2 FQNENV, per germline. CDR3 length: 16 residues. Trimming took off 4 bases at V and 6 bases at J, with 21 bases between the two ends. The CDR3 loop reads CASSLSGSGRQNGYTF. DNA of the CDR3: TGTGCCAGCAGCCTTTCCGGGTCCGGCCGACAGAATGGCTACACCTTC.

This clone was found a few times. The chain links TRBV4-3 to TRBJ1-5; 8 positions match TRBD1. Germline V lookup: CDR1 LGHNA, CDR2 YSLEER. The CDR3 loop spans 15 amino acids. With 4 bases clipped from V and 4 bases from J, the junction kept 6 bases outside the gene matches. The CDR3 here is CASSRRTGRNQPQHF. The DNA of the CDR3 is TGCGCCAGCAGCCGCCGGACAGGGAGGAATCAGCCCCAGCATTTT.

The chain recombines TRBV7-2 with TRBJ2-5, with 10 bases lining up with TRBD2. V lost 5 bases and J lost 5; bases outside the gene matches: 14. Per germline, CDR1 SGHTA and CDR2 FQGNSA. The CDR3 is made up of 17 amino acids. CDR3 nucleotide sequence: TGTGCCAGCAGCCAAATGGGCCTACTAGCGGGGCGGGAGACCCAGTACTTC. Amino acids: CASSQMGLLAGRETQYF.

This clone was detected only a few times. V and J are TRBV19 and TRBJ1-1; weak D call: TRBD1 (6 bases). Trimming cost V 6 bases and J 1 base, with 12 bases left between them. Germline CDR1 is LNHDA and CDR2 is SQIVND (reference sequence). The CDR3 is made up of 14 amino acids. Here the CDR3 reads CASSRTAGNTEAFF. CDR3 DNA sequence: TGTGCCAGTAGCCGGACAGCTGGGAACACTGAAGCTTTCTTT.